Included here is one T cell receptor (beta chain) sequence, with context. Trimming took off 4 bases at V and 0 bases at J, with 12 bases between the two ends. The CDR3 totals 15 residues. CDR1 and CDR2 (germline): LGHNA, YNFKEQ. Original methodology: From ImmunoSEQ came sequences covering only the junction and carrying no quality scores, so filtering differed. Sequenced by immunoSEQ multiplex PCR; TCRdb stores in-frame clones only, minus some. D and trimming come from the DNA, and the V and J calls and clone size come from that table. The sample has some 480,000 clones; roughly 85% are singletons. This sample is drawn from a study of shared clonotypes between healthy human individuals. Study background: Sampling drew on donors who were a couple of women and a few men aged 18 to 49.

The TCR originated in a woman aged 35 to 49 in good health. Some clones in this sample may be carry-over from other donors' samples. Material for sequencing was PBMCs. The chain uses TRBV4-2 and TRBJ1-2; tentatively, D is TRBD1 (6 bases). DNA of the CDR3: TGTGCCAGCAGCCGGGACATACGAGCTAACTATGGCTACACCTTC. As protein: CASSRDIRANYGYTF.